The 30 T cell receptor beta chains below were found in one sample sequenced in a study of T cell responses to AZD1222 COVID-19 vaccine. The repertoire was sequenced with immunoSEQ multiplex PCR; TCRdb's copy has only in-frame clones and lacks some. The repertoire holds 100,000 to 150,000 clones, with about 86% as singletons. This specimen was peripheral blood, taken on day 0 of AZD1222 vaccination. The receptor source for this set is an adult in good health.

The chain is built from TRBV7-2 and TRBJ1-2; D uncertain. The CDR3 runs to 14 residues. Trimming cost V 4 bases and J 2 bases, with 11 bases left between them. Germline loops: CDR1 SGHTA, CDR2 FQGNSA. CDR3 sequence reads: CASSSTVNNYGYTF. CDR3 DNA sequence: TGTGCCAGCAGCTCCACAGTGAACAACTATGGCTACACCTTC.

The V and J genes are TRBV19 and TRBJ1-1; perhaps TRBD1 as D (6 bases). V was pared by 7 bases and J by 3 bases, with 12 bases between. This CDR3 contains 13 residues. Germline V lookup: CDR1 LNHDA, CDR2 SQIVND (reference sequence). The CDR3: CASTRDTYTEAFF. Written as DNA, the CDR3 is TGTGCCAGTACCCGGGACACTTACACTGAAGCTTTCTTT.

This chain uses TRBV15 with TRBJ2-7; tentatively, D is TRBD1 (6 bases). Germline values: CDR1 LNHNV, CDR2 YYDKDF (reference sequence). The CDR3 has 15 amino acids. The ends were cut back, 0 bases at V and 4 bases at J, with 13 bases in the middle. The CDR3 DNA reads as TGTGCCACCAGCAGAGAGGGAGACAGGTTGTACGAGCAGTACTTC. It is translated as CATSREGDRLYEQYF.

The chain joins TRBV11-2 to TRBJ1-5; D gene unclear. CDR1 SGHAT and CDR2 FQNNGV come from the germline V gene. This CDR3 is built from 15 residues. V was pared by 0 bases and J by 2 bases, with 8 bases between. CDR3 sequence: CASSLEESGNQPQHF. In DNA form, the CDR3 reads TGTGCCAGCAGCTTAGAAGAATCGGGCAATCAGCCCCAGCATTTT.

CDR3 protein: CASSTGGTYNEQFF. The CDR3 bases are TGTGCCAGCAGCACAGGGGGAACCTACAATGAGCAGTTCTTC. This chain connects TRBV3-1 (or the pseudogene TRBV3-2) to TRBJ2-1; 8 bases are a match to TRBD1. Germline V gives CDR1 LGHDT, CDR2 YNNKEL (reference sequence). Trimming cost V 5 bases and J 2 bases; bases outside gene matches: 2. The CDR3 is 14 residues long.

Only a few counts were recorded for this clone. For the CDR3, the DNA is TGTGCCAGCAGCTCCGACAGGGCCTACTCCCTAGAGACCCAGTACTTC. It specifies CASSSDRAYSLETQYF. V usage is TRBV5-4 and J usage is TRBJ2-5, with 7 bases matching TRBD1. V lost 3 bases to trimming and J lost 4 bases; unmatched junction nucleotides: 12. The CDR3 loop spans 16 amino acids. From germline, CDR1 is SGHNT and CDR2 YYREEE (reference sequence).

This chain joins TRBV6-6 and TRBJ1-3; D possibly corresponds to TRBD1 (6 bases). Trimming left V 6 bases short and J 4 bases short, with 16 bases between. Looked up from germline, CDR1 is MNHNY and CDR2 is SVGAGI (reference sequence). The CDR3 is 15 amino acids. DNA for the CDR3: TGTGCCAGCAGGCAAGAAAGGGGGGTCGGAAACACCATATATTTT. Translated, it gives CASRQERGVGNTIYF.

V is TRBV19 and J is TRBJ1-3; D call uncertain. The CDR3 spans 15 residues. V lost 3 bases and J lost 2, with 11 bases in between. CDR1 and CDR2 (germline): LNHDA, SQIVND (reference sequence). The CDR3 loop reads CASSISGNTGNTIYF. As DNA, the CDR3 is TGTGCCAGTAGTATCTCGGGGAATACTGGAAACACCATATATTTT.

This sequence joins TRBV12-3 or TRBV12-4 and TRBJ2-3; D might be TRBD2 (6 bases). CDR3 length equals 13 residues. Trimming took 9 bases from V and 4 from J, leaving 14 bases between them. CDR3 DNA: TGTGCCAGTGGTGTTGGGGGGTCAGATACGCAGTATTTT. Amino acid sequence: CASGVGGSDTQYF.

The genes are TRBV5-5 and TRBJ1-1, with a possible D match to TRBD1 (5 bases). The CDR3 is made up of 14 amino acids. Germline CDR1 and CDR2: SGHKS and YYEKEE (reference sequence). V was trimmed by 0 bases and J by 3 bases, leaving 9 bases between them. The DNA of the CDR3 is TGTGCCAGCAGCTTGGCAGGGATGGACACTGAAGCTTTCTTT. Translating gives CASSLAGMDTEAFF.

The chain recombines TRBV9 with TRBJ2-5; 8 bases are a match to TRBD2. Trimming cost V 0 bases and J 4 bases; bases outside gene matches: 5. CDR3 length: 15 amino acids. The germline CDR1 and CDR2 sequences are SGDLS and YYNGEE. This CDR3 reads CASSVVGGGSETQYF. The CDR3 nucleotides are TGTGCCAGCAGCGTAGTCGGCGGGGGGTCAGAGACCCAGTACTTC.

This chain links TRBV5-1 with TRBJ1-1; D is unresolved. V lost 0 bases to trimming and J lost 0 bases, with 12 bases between them. The CDR3 has 16 residues. Germline assignment: CDR1 SGHRS and CDR2 YFSETQ. This chain's CDR3 is CASSLVSGRLNTEAFF. The CDR3 nucleotides are TGCGCCAGCAGCTTGGTTTCAGGTCGTTTGAACACTGAAGCTTTCTTT.

This sequence joins TRBV7-3 and TRBJ1-6, with 7 bases that match TRBD1. The length of the CDR3 is 15 residues. From germline, CDR1 is SGHTA and CDR2 FQGTGA. The V gene end was trimmed by 2 bases and the J gene end by 7 bases; junction bases not matched to a gene: 5. In DNA form, the CDR3 reads TGTGCCAGCAGCTTATCCGGACAGGTGAATTCACCCCTCCACTTT. Its protein is CASSLSGQVNSPLHF.

This chain connects TRBV4-1 to TRBJ2-1, with 9 bases lining up with TRBD2. Germline V gives CDR1 MGHRA, CDR2 YSYEKL. The V gene end was trimmed by 2 bases and the J gene end by 10 bases; junction bases not matched to a gene: 24. The CDR3 sequence is 20 residues long. For the CDR3, the DNA is TGCGCCAGCAGCCAATTTTATAACACGTTTATGTCTAGCGGGGCGGTAGAGCAGTTCTTC. This translates into CASSQFYNTFMSSGAVEQFF.

This clone was seen just once. The rearrangement uses TRBV18 and TRBJ2-5; 10 bases map to TRBD1. The germline V gene has CDR1 KGHSH and CDR2 LQKENI. After removal of 3 bases from V and 5 bases from J, the junction contained 18 bases not matched to a gene. This CDR3 has 19 amino acids. The CDR3 DNA follows: TGTGCCAGCTCACCCCCTGTCCCGGGACAGGGGAGGTCAGACGAGACCCAGTACTTC. Protein: CASSPPVPGQGRSDETQYF.

This clone was seen a few times. The chain combines TRBV19 with TRBJ2-7, with a weak D call TRBD2 (6 bases). CDR1 and CDR2 from the germline V gene are LNHDA and SQIVND (reference sequence). The V and J ends lost 4 bases and 6 bases respectively, with 13 bases between them. The CDR3 is 13 amino acids. The CDR3 DNA is TGTGCCAGTAGTACCGCTCTGGGGGGCGAGCAGTACTTC. This codes for CASSTALGGEQYF.

The V and J genes are TRBV7-9 and TRBJ1-2; no clear D. Looked up from germline, CDR1 is SEHNR and CDR2 is FQNEAQ (reference sequence). The CDR3 has 12 residues. Trimming pared 1 base from V and 8 bases from J, leaving 8 bases between. For the CDR3, the DNA is TGTGCCAGCAGCTTAGGGCTTAGGGGCTACACCTTC. It yields the protein CASSLGLRGYTF. Based on the CDR3 plus reference TRBV7-9 and TRBJ1-2, the full variable domain is DTGVSQNPRHKITKRGQNVTFRCDPISEHNRLYWYRQTLGQGPEFLTYFQNEAQLEKSRLLSDRFSAERPKGSFSTLEIQRTEQGDSAMYLCASSLGLRGYTFGSGTRLTVV.

This chain links TRBV4-1 with TRBJ2-5; 7 nucleotides match TRBD1. The CDR3 totals 14 residues. CDR1 is MGHRA, CDR2 YSYEKL, per germline. J was trimmed by 5 bases and V by 0 bases; bases with no gene match: 3. The CDR3: CASSQETGAETQYF. CDR3 nucleotide sequence: TGCGCCAGCAGCCAAGAAACAGGGGCTGAGACCCAGTACTTC.

The chain uses TRBV28 and TRBJ2-1; D gene uncertain. This CDR3 spans 15 amino acids. Germline V lookup: CDR1 MDHEN, CDR2 SYDVKM. V was cut by 6 bases and J by 2 bases, with 14 bases left in between. The CDR3 loop reads CASRLGSVTYNEQFF. The CDR3, as DNA: TGTGCCAGCAGGCTCGGGTCCGTTACCTACAATGAGCAGTTCTTC.

The rearrangement links TRBV29-1 to TRBJ2-7; 10 positions match TRBD2. The V segment lost 4 bases and the J segment 3 bases; nucleotides outside the gene matches: 6. Germline V gene sequence: CDR1 SQVTM, CDR2 ANQGSEA. This CDR3 region has 14 residues. The CDR3 nucleotides are TGCAGCGTTGCATCCCTAGCGGGAGTCTACGAGCAGTACTTC. Translated, it gives CSVASLAGVYEQYF.

This rearrangement joins TRBV9 to TRBJ1-1, with a weak D call TRBD1 (5 bases). The CDR3 runs to 13 residues. Germline CDR1 and CDR2: SGDLS and YYNGEE. Trimming pared 7 bases from V and 5 bases from J, leaving 15 bases between. As DNA, the CDR3 is TGTGCCAGCGCCCAGGGTCTGGGGACTGAAGCTTTCTTT. This sequence encodes CASAQGLGTEAFF.

This chain links TRBV3-1 (or the pseudogene TRBV3-2) with TRBJ1-5; 8 bases map to TRBD1. With 4 bases clipped from V and 6 bases from J, the junction kept 14 bases outside the gene matches. Germline V lookup: CDR1 LGHDT, CDR2 YNNKEL (reference sequence). CDR3 length: 17 residues. CDR3 sequence (DNA): TGTGCCAGCAGCCGGCACAGGGGGATGACGATTGGTCAGCCCCAGCATTTT. As protein: CASSRHRGMTIGQPQHF.

V is TRBV7-2 and J is TRBJ2-7; TRBD2 is a possible D gene (6 bases). The CDR3 is 13 residues long. V lost 2 bases to trimming and J lost 6 bases, with 11 bases between them. Per the germline V gene, CDR1 is SGHTA and CDR2 is FQGNSA. The CDR3 protein is CASSLMRGREQYF. The DNA for the CDR3 is TGTGCCAGCAGCTTAATGCGGGGCCGCGAGCAGTACTTC.

This chain connects TRBV5-1 to TRBJ2-2, with TRBD1 matching over 8 bases. Germline CDR1 is SGHRS and CDR2 is YFSETQ. Trimming took 7 bases from V and 7 from J; bases not matched to a gene: 6. CDR3 length: 13 amino acids. The CDR3 loop is CASLQGADGELFF. Here the CDR3 DNA reads TGCGCCAGCCTTCAGGGGGCGGACGGGGAGCTGTTTTTT.

The chain carries TRBV7-3 and TRBJ2-2, with D unresolved. Trimming stripped 1 base from V and 6 bases from J, with 9 bases between. This CDR3 is built from 14 residues. Germline V gives CDR1 SGHTA, CDR2 FQGTGA. The CDR3 is CASSLRARAGELFF. The CDR3 DNA reads TGTGCCAGCAGCTTAAGGGCCCGTGCCGGGGAGCTGTTTTTT.

This sequence joins TRBV7-9 and TRBJ1-4, with 8 bases lining up with TRBD1. Losses at the gene ends were 4 bases for V and 2 bases for J; bases not matched to a gene: 6. Germline V gene lookup returns CDR1 SEHNR and CDR2 FQNEAQ (reference sequence). The CDR3 spans 16 residues. DNA of the CDR3: TGTGCCAGCAGCTCAACGAACAGGGGGACTAATGAAAAACTGTTTTTT. It is translated as CASSSTNRGTNEKLFF.

V and J are TRBV4-1 and TRBJ1-2, with unresolved D. V gave up 1 base and J gave up 9 bases, with 18 bases separating them. Germline lookup yields CDR1 MGHRA and CDR2 YSYEKL. CDR3 length: 15 residues. In nucleotides, the CDR3 is TGCGCCAGCAGCCAAGGAGATCTAGTGGGAAGTCGCTACACCTTC. Translating gives CASSQGDLVGSRYTF.

The chain joins TRBV19 to TRBJ1-4; D is unclear. CDR1 is LNHDA and CDR2 is SQIVND in the germline V gene (reference sequence). CDR3 length: 18 residues. V gave up 9 bases and J gave up 7 bases, with 30 bases separating them. CDR3 amino acids: CASLPLWRGSVEGEKLFF. CDR3 coding DNA: TGTGCCAGCCTCCCCCTTTGGCGAGGGTCCGTCGAGGGTGAAAAACTGTTTTTT. The full variable domain, in which reference TRBV19 and TRBJ1-4 provide the parts outside the CDR3, is DGGITQSPKYLFRKEGQNVTLSCEQNLNHDAMYWYRQDPGQGLRLIYYSQIVNDFQKGDIAEGYSVSREKKESFPLTVTSAQKNPTAFYLCASLPLWRGSVEGEKLFFGSGTQLSVL.

This clone is a singleton in its sample. The chain is built from TRBV18 and TRBJ2-2, with D possibly being TRBD1 (6 bases). V was cut by 4 bases and J by 8 bases, with 8 bases left in between. The germline gives CDR1 KGHSH, CDR2 LQKENI. The CDR3 length is 12 residues. The CDR3 coding sequence is TGTGCCAGCTCACGGGACAAAGGGGAGCTGTTTTTT. Its protein product is CASSRDKGELFF.

The CDR3 DNA sequence: TGCAGTGCTAGACAGAATTCACCCCTCCACTTT. Residues: CSARQNSPLHF. This chain connects TRBV20-1 to TRBJ1-6; D gene unclear. Germline V gene data show CDR1 as DFQATT and CDR2 as SNEGSKA (reference sequence). The CDR3 covers 11 residues. Trimming shortened V by 2 bases and J by 7 bases, and 3 bases separated the two germline ends.